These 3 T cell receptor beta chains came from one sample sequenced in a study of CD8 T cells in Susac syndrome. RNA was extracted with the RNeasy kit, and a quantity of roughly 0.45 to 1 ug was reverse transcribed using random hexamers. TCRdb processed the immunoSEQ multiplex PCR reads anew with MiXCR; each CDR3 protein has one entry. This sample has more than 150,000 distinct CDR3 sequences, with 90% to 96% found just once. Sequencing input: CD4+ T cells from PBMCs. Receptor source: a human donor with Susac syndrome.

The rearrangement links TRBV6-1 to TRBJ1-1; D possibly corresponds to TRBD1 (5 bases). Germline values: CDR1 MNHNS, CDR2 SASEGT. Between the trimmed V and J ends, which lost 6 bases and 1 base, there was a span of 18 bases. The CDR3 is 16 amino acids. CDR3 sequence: CASRSPPGRRNTEAFF. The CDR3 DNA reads TGTGCCAGCAGATCCCCTCCGGGACGGAGGAACACTGAAGCTTTCTTT.

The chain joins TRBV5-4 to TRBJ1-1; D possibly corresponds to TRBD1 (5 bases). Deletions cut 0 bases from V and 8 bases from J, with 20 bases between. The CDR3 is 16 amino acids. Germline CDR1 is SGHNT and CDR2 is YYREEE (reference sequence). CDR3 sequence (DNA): TGTGCCAGCAGCTTGGTGTCTGGCAGGGACCGGTTGGAAGCTTTCTTT. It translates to CASSLVSGRDRLEAFF.

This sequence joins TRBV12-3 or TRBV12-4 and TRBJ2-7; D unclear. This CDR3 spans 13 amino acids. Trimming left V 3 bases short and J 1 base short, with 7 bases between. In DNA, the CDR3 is TGTGCCAGCAGTTTTAGGCGATCCTACGAGCAGTACTTC. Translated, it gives CASSFRRSYEQYF.